This T cell receptor (beta chain) was captured in a study of regulatory T cells in long-lasting Graves disease. Study results and caveats: Favored usage of TRBV28, TRBJ1-2 and TRBJ2-5 was recorded in persistent disease. Newly diagnosed patients shared about 950 public clonotypes; persistent patients shared about 2,500.

The sample holds many counts of this clonotype. Its antigen is currently unknown. With iRepertoire HTBI primers and Arm-PCR of CDR3 regions, TCR beta libraries were built. TCRdb itself ran the multiplex PCR reads through MiXCR, one entry per CDR3 protein. The data show roughly 320,000 distinct CDR3 sequences, with 15% to 20% seen just once and about 27% held by the top ten. Time point defined: newly diagnosed GD, antithyroid drugs for less than 3 months. The TCR library used RNA extracted from PBMCs. Germline-derived CDR1 and CDR2 are DFQATT and SNEGSKA (reference sequence). The CDR3 consists of 14 residues. Trimming took 0 bases from V and 3 from J, leaving 12 bases between them. This sample also belongs to another study, concerning T cells in Graves' hyperthyroidism and ophthalmopathy. That study adds: The HTBI primer set was used in a first-round RT-PCR of the TCR CDR3.

The input for sequencing was peripheral blood mononuclear cells (PBMCs), taken at new diagnosis, from a patient treated with antithyroid drugs. The sequence was collected from a man in his forties or fifties with Graves disease. This rearrangement joins TRBV20-1 to TRBJ2-7; TRBD1 or TRBD2 may be the D gene (6 bases each). The CDR3 spells CSARDLGGYYEQYF. In nucleotides, the CDR3 is TGCAGTGCTAGAGATTTGGGGGGCTACTACGAGCAGTACTTC.